This TCR beta chain was profiled in a study of CD8 T cells in ankylosing spondylitis. Study-wide points: For ankylosing spondylitis blood, a TCR beta motif of seven to nine highly homologous variants appeared characteristic. The study looked at matched synovial fluid samples from ankylosing spondylitis patients. Disease-linked clones were reported to be significantly enriched there. Previously reported in reactive arthritis synovial fluid and blood were some of the motif variants.

Quantitative 5'-RACE was performed with molecular barcodes, and it yielded the TCR beta libraries. TCRdb ran MiXCR on the 5' RACE reads and lists one entry per CDR3 protein. The table records 150,000 to 200,000 distinct CDR3 sequences, roughly 30% of them present only once. After removal of 3 bases from V and 2 bases from J, the junction contained 7 bases not matched to a gene. This CDR3 is 15 amino acids long. In germline, CDR1 is SGHRS, CDR2 YFSETQ. This clonotype appeared a few times. Its antigen is unknown. The sequence was obtained from a male donor with ankylosing spondylitis. The V call is TRBV5-1, the J call TRBJ2-5, with TRBD1 matching over 7 bases. Sequencing input: synovial fluid, either unsorted or a sorted T cell fraction (not recorded which). DNA of the CDR3: TGCGCCAGCAGCTCCATGACAGGGCCGCAAGAGACCCAGTACTTC. Protein product: CASSSMTGPQETQYF.